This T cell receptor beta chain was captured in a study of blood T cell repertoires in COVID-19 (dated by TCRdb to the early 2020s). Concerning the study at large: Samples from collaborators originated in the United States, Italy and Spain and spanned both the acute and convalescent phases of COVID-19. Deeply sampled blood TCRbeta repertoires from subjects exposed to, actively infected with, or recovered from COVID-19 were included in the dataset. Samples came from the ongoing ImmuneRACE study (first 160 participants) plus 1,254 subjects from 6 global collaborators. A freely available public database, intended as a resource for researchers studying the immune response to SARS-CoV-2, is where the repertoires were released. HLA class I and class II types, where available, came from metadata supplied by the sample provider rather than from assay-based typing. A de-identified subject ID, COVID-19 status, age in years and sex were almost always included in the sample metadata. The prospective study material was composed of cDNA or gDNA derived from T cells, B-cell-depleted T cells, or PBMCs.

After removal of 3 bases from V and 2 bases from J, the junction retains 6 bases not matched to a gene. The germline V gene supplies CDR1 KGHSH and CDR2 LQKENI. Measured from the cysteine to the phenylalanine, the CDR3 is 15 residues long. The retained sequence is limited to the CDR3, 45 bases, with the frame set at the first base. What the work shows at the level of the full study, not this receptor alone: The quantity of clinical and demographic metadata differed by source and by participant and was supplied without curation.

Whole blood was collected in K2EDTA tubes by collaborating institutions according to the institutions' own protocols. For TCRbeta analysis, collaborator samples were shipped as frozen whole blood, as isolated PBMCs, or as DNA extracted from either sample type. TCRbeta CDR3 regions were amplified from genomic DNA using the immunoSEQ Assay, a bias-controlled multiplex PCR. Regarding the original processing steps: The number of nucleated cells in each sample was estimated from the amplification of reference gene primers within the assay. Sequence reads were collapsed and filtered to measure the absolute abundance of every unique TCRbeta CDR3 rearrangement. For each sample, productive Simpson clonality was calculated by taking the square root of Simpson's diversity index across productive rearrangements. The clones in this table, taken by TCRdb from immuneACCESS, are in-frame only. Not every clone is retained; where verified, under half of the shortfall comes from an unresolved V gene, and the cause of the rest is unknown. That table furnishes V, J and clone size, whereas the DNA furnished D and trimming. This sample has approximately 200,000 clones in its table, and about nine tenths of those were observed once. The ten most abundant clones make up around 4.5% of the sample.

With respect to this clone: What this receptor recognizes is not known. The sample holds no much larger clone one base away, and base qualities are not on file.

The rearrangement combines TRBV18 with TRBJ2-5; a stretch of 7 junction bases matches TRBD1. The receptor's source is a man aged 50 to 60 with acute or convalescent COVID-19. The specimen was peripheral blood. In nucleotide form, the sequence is TGTGCCAGCTCACCGACAGGGTATGGTCAAGAGACCCAGTACTTC. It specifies CASSPTGYGQETQYF.